This TCR beta chain was sequenced for a study of cytomegalovirus exposure and HLA in healthy donors. PCR used 60 Vbeta primers and 13 Jbeta primers. Method: immunoSEQ multiplex PCR; TCRdb's copy keeps in-frame clones and lacks some. The sample contains 150,000 to 250,000 clones, 79% of which appear only once. Trimming took 1 base from V and 1 from J, leaving 7 bases between them. The CDR3 is made up of 14 amino acids. Germline lookup yields CDR1 MNHNS and CDR2 SASEGT. The clonotype comes from a girl aged 5-17 years in good health and CMV-seropositive. The rearrangement uses TRBV6-1 and TRBJ1-1, with D perhaps matching TRBD1 (5 bases). Sequencing was performed on PBMCs. The CDR3 nucleotides are TGTGCCAGCAGTGAAGACAGGACGAACACTGAAGCTTTCTTT. Encoded protein: CASSEDRTNTEAFF.